This T cell receptor (beta chain) was found in a study of blood T cell repertoires in COVID-19. Measured with immunoSEQ multiplex PCR; TCRdb has only the in-frame clones, and not every one. This table holds tens of thousands of clones, approximately 85% found once. V lost 4 bases and J 3 bases, leaving 16 bases between the germline ends. CDR1 is SGHKS, CDR2 YYEKEE, per germline (reference sequence). The CDR3 is made up of 15 amino acids. Sequences were obtained from peripheral blood. This clonotype originated in a human donor in a cohort sampled during active COVID-19. The chain links TRBV5-5 to TRBJ1-2; possibly TRBD1 for D (5 bases). Written as DNA, the CDR3 is TGTGCCAGCAGCCCTGCGCAGGGAAGGGACTATGGCTACACCTTC. Amino acids: CASSPAQGRDYGYTF.